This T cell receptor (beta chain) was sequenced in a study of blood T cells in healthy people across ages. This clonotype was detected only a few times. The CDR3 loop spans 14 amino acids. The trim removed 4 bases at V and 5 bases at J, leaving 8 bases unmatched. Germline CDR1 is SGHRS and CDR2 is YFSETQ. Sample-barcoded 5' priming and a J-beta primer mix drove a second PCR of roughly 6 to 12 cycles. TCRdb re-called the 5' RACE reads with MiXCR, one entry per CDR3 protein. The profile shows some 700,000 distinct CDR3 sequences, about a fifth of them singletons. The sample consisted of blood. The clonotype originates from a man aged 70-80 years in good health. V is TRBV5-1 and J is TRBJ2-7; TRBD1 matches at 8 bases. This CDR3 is CASSGRTGNNEQYF. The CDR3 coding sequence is TGCGCCAGCAGCGGCAGGACAGGGAACAACGAGCAGTACTTC.